The present TCR beta chain was sequenced within a study of T cells in Graves' hyperthyroidism and ophthalmopathy. Amplification of TCR beta CDR3 regions used RNA as the template. Using the HTBI primer set, a first-round RT-PCR was run on the TCR CDR3. One entry per CDR3 protein, called by TCRdb with MiXCR from the multiplex PCR reads. The table includes around 500,000 distinct CDR3 sequences, around 15% detected once. Graves' hyperthyroidism is called stable when ophthalmopathy does not progress within 18 months. This clonotype has a count of ten or more. Material for sequencing was blood. The sequence came from a woman aged 40 to 50 with Graves' hyperthyroidism.

CDR3 loop: CASSYVLGTPNYEQYF. CDR3 bases: TGTGCCAGCAGTTACGTGCTGGGGACCCCTAACTACGAGCAGTACTTC. This chain joins TRBV28 and TRBJ2-7, with D perhaps given as TRBD1 or TRBD2 (5 bases each). The CDR3 consists of 16 residues. With 4 bases removed from V and 3 bases from J, the gap between germline ends came to 19 bases. Germline-derived CDR1 and CDR2 are MDHEN and SYDVKM.